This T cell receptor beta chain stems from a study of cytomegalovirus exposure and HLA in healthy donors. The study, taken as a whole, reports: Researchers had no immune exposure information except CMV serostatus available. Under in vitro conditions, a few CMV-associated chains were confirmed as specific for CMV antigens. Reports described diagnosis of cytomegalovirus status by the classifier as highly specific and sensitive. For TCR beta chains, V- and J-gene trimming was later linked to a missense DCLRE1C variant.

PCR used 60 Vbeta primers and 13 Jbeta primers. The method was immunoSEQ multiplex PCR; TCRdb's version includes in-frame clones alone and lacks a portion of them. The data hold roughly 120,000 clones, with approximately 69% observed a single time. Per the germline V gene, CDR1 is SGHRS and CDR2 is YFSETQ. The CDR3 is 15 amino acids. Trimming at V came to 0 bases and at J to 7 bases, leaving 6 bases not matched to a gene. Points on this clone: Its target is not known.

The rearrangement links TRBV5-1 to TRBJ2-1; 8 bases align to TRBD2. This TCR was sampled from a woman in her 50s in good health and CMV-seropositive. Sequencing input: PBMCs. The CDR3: CASSLGLAGPNEQFF. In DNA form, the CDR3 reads TGCGCCAGCAGCTTGGGTTTAGCGGGGCCTAATGAGCAGTTCTTC. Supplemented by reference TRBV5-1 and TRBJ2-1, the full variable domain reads KAGVTQTPRYLIKTRGQQVTLSCSPISGHRSVSWYQQTPGQGLQFLFEYFSETQRNKGNFPGRFSGRQFSNSRSEMNVSTLELGDSALYLCASSLGLAGPNEQFFGPGTRLTVL.